The 5 T cell receptor beta chains reported below all come from one sample, sequenced in a study of cytomegalovirus exposure and HLA in healthy donors. TCRdb keeps only in-frame clones here, not all; method: immunoSEQ multiplex PCR. The table shows 100,000 to 150,000 clones, with roughly nine tenths occurring only once. Input material: PBMCs. These receptor sequences come from a woman younger than 30 in good health and CMV-seronegative.

The V and J genes are TRBV6-1 and TRBJ2-7, with TRBD2 as a possible D gene (5 bases). Germline V lookup: CDR1 MNHNS, CDR2 SASEGT. V lost 7 bases and J 7 bases, leaving 14 bases between the germline ends. The CDR3 contains 12 residues. Written as DNA, the CDR3 is TGTGCCAGCACGGGGTGGGCCGGGGAGCAGTACTTC. This translates into CASTGWAGEQYF.

This clone was recorded only once. The genes are TRBV5-6 and TRBJ2-3, with D hard to call. Looked up from germline, CDR1 is SGHDT and CDR2 is YYEEEE. This CDR3 comprises 16 residues. Trimming cost V 1 base and J 1 base, with 13 bases left between them. This CDR3 is CASSLWALEGTDTQYF. The CDR3 nucleotides are TGTGCCAGCAGCTTGTGGGCACTGGAAGGCACAGATACGCAGTATTTT.

This rearrangement joins TRBV27 to TRBJ1-1; D is unresolved. There are 13 residues in the CDR3. Germline assignment: CDR1 MNHEY and CDR2 SMNVEV (reference sequence). The V gene lost 4 bases and the J gene lost 0 bases, with 6 bases spanning the gap. DNA for the CDR3: TGTGCCAGCAGTTACAGCTTGAACACTGAAGCTTTCTTT. Its protein is CASSYSLNTEAFF.

The chain is built from TRBV2 and TRBJ1-5; TRBD1 matches 7 bases. Germline loops: CDR1 SNHLY, CDR2 FYNNEI. The CDR3 sequence is 15 residues long. Trimming cost V 6 bases and J 6 bases; bases outside gene matches: 11. The CDR3 sequence: CASSADRVVSQPQHF. CDR3 DNA: TGTGCCAGCAGCGCCGACAGGGTAGTAAGTCAGCCCCAGCATTTT.

This chain joins TRBV6-1 and TRBJ1-3; D may be TRBD1 (6 bases). The CDR3 runs 15 residues. V was shortened by 6 bases and J by 0 bases, with 12 bases between the two germline ends. Germline lookup yields CDR1 MNHNS and CDR2 SASEGT. CDR3 bases: TGTGCCAGCAGGGACAGCTTTTTCTCTGGAAACACCATATATTTT. Protein: CASRDSFFSGNTIYF.